These 15 T cell receptor beta chains originate from one sample sequenced in a study of shared clonotypes between healthy human individuals. TCRdb's copy holds only in-frame clones and misses some; the assay was immunoSEQ multiplex PCR. The sample consists of millions of clones, roughly 93% of them appearing once. The sequenced sample consisted of naive CD4+ T cells from PBMCs. The subset was: CD45RA+ positively selected. The receptor set was obtained from a man aged 18 to 30 in good health. Some clones in this sample may be carry-over from other donors' samples.

V is TRBV28 and J is TRBJ2-2; 12 nucleotides agree with TRBD2. The trim removed 7 bases at V and 5 bases at J, leaving 20 bases unmatched. This CDR3 is 20 amino acids long. Germline V gene data show CDR1 as MDHEN and CDR2 as SYDVKM. The CDR3 coding sequence is TGTGCCAGCACTCCTCTTGGGCTAGCGGGAGGGCCATCGGGTACCGGGGAGCTGTTTTTT. It translates to CASTPLGLAGGPSGTGELFF.

The genes are TRBV19 and TRBJ2-5, with D possibly TRBD1 on 5 matching bases. V shed 3 bases and J shed 7 bases, with 18 bases lying between them. The CDR3 is 15 amino acids. CDR1 and CDR2 from the germline V gene are LNHDA and SQIVND (reference sequence). The CDR3 sequence is CASSIRSGALGTQYF. Here the CDR3 DNA reads TGTGCCAGTAGTATTCGTTCTGGGGCCTTGGGGACCCAGTACTTC.

This chain links TRBV10-3 with TRBJ1-5; a weak D match, TRBD1 (5 bases). Germline values: CDR1 ENHRY, CDR2 SYGVKD. Between the trimmed V and J ends, which lost 3 bases and 3 bases, there was a span of 15 bases. The CDR3 is 16 residues long. CDR3 nucleotide sequence: TGTGCCATCAGTGACCGAGGCGCGGGACTCAATCAGCCCCAGCATTTT. Translating it yields CAISDRGAGLNQPQHF.

V gene TRBV5-1 combines with J gene TRBJ1-4; 8 bases fit TRBD1. The ends lost 4 bases at V and 8 bases at J; junction bases unmatched: 10. CDR1 and CDR2 (germline): SGHRS, YFSETQ. The CDR3 extends over 15 amino acids. CDR3 in DNA: TGCGCCAGCAGCCCGAGGACAGGGAAGGGGGAAAAACTGTTTTTT. The encoded protein is CASSPRTGKGEKLFF.

V and J are TRBV6-6 and TRBJ1-2, with a possible D match to TRBD1 (5 bases). The CDR3 totals 14 residues. Germline lookup yields CDR1 MNHNY and CDR2 SVGAGI (reference sequence). V lost 0 bases to trimming and J lost 8 bases, with 13 bases between them. Written as DNA, the CDR3 is TGTGCCAGCAGTTACTCGGGGGGAGGAGGCGGCTACACCTTC. Protein product: CASSYSGGGGGYTF.

The chain is built from TRBV2 and TRBJ2-7; 9 nucleotides line up with TRBD2. This CDR3 spans 15 amino acids. V was pared by 7 bases and J by 5 bases, with 12 bases of the junction left unmatched. The V gene's germline CDR1 is SNHLY and CDR2 FYNNEI. The CDR3, as DNA: TGTGCCAGCACCCGAAGGCGGGAGGGCCTCCACGAGCAGTACTTC. Encoded protein: CASTRRREGLHEQYF.

The chain links TRBV7-2 to TRBJ2-2; D possibly corresponds to TRBD2 (6 bases). Trimming removed 5 bases from V and 6 bases from J, with 19 bases in between. This CDR3 spans 16 amino acids. CDR1 is SGHTA and CDR2 is FQGNSA in the germline V gene. Here the CDR3 reads CASSPRSDWGAGELFF. CDR3 sequence (DNA): TGTGCCAGCAGCCCCAGAAGCGACTGGGGGGCCGGGGAGCTGTTTTTT.

The rearrangement links TRBV4-1 to TRBJ2-3; no clear D. Germline assignment: CDR1 MGHRA and CDR2 YSYEKL. CDR3 length equals 17 residues. V was shortened by 1 base and J by 4 bases, with 18 bases between the two germline ends. The CDR3 DNA sequence: TGCGCCAGCAGCCAAGCCCCCCCCAGATGGGCACCAGATACGCAGTATTTT. Translated, it gives CASSQAPPRWAPDTQYF.

The V and J genes are TRBV4-1 and TRBJ1-5; the match to TRBD1 covers 12 bases. The germline V gene encodes CDR1 MGHRA and CDR2 YSYEKL. The J segment lost 1 base and the V segment lost 11 bases, leaving 9 bases of the junction unmatched. The CDR3 runs 16 residues. The CDR3 nucleotides read TGCGCCGCTGGGACAGGGGGCCTGCGGAGCAATCAGCCCCAGCATTTT. Residues: CAAGTGGLRSNQPQHF.

This clone appeared a single time. J is TRBJ1-1 and V is TRBV7-3; 8 nucleotides align to TRBD1. The J segment lost 8 bases and the V segment lost 1 base, leaving 6 bases of the junction unmatched. The germline gives CDR1 SGHTA, CDR2 FQGTGA. The CDR3 loop spans 14 amino acids. CDR3 protein: CASSLIQGAGEAFF. Written as DNA, the CDR3 is TGTGCCAGCAGCTTAATTCAGGGGGCCGGGGAAGCTTTCTTT.

This clone was seen a few times. V and J are TRBV9 and TRBJ1-1; D is unresolved. Germline V gene sequence: CDR1 SGDLS, CDR2 YYNGEE. The CDR3 has 14 amino acids. V was shortened by 0 bases and J by 5 bases, with 11 bases between the two germline ends. CDR3 loop: CASSVDISMTEAFF. In DNA, the CDR3 is TGTGCCAGCAGCGTAGACATTTCGATGACTGAAGCTTTCTTT.

This rearrangement joins TRBV28 to TRBJ1-6; D not resolved. V was cut by 5 bases and J by 14 bases, with 16 bases left in between. The CDR3 spans 13 residues. Germline V gives CDR1 MDHEN, CDR2 SYDVKM. CDR3 sequence reads: CASSIRVGLALHF. CDR3 bases: TGTGCCAGCAGTATCCGGGTTGGGCTGGCCCTCCACTTT.

The chain joins TRBV27 to TRBJ2-5; TRBD1 agrees at 7 bases. The CDR3 runs 15 residues. CDR1 and CDR2 (germline): MNHEY, SMNVEV (reference sequence). With 5 bases clipped from V and 5 bases from J, the junction kept 11 bases outside the gene matches. CDR3 DNA: TGTGCCAGCAGTCGGACAGGCAATCGGCGGGAGACCCAGTACTTC. This codes for CASSRTGNRRETQYF.

The chain combines TRBV7-2 with TRBJ2-7; D may correspond to TRBD1 or TRBD2 (6 bases each). There are 16 residues in the CDR3. CDR1 and CDR2 from the germline V gene are SGHTA and FQGNSA. Trimming removed 0 bases at V and 6 bases at J, with 18 bases between. DNA of the CDR3: TGTGCCAGCAGCTTAGCGGCCGCGGGGCAGGGGTCCGAGCAGTACTTC. It specifies CASSLAAAGQGSEQYF.

The chain's CDR3 is CASSLRATEAFF. DNA for the CDR3: TGCGCCAGCAGCTTGCGGGCGACCGAAGCTTTCTTT. The chain couples TRBV5-1 to TRBJ1-1; D not certain. Trimming removed 1 base from V and 8 bases from J, with 9 bases in between. Per the germline V gene, CDR1 is SGHRS and CDR2 is YFSETQ. The CDR3 runs 12 residues. Using reference TRBV5-1 and TRBJ1-1 for the parts outside the CDR3, the full variable domain is KAGVTQTPRYLIKTRGQQVTLSCSPISGHRSVSWYQQTPGQGLQFLFEYFSETQRNKGNFPGRFSGRQFSNSRSEMNVSTLELGDSALYLCASSLRATEAFFGQGTRLTVV.